The 27 T cell receptor beta chains in this list originate from one sample, sequenced in a study of OX40 agonist ivuxolimab in advanced cancers. TCRdb's copy holds only in-frame clones and misses some; the assay was immunoSEQ multiplex PCR. The repertoire holds about 59,000 clones, with approximately 87% as singletons. This material consisted of CD4+ or CD8+ T cells sorted from blood, taken in a trial of the OX40 agonist ivuxolimab. The source is an adult with an advanced solid tumor such as melanoma, head and neck, liver or kidney cancer.

This clone showed up just once. The rearrangement uses TRBV30 and TRBJ1-5, with TRBD1 identical over 8 bases. The V and J ends lost 1 base and 0 bases, in that order; junction bases with no gene match: 11. This CDR3 has 18 residues. Germline CDR1 and CDR2: GTSNPN and SVGIG (reference sequence). The CDR3 DNA reads as TGTGCCTGGAGTGAGGTCAGGGGGCCGGCTTATAGCAATCAGCCCCAGCATTTT. Residues: CAWSEVRGPAYSNQPQHF. Full variable domain (rest looked up from reference TRBV30 and TRBJ1-5): SQTIHQWPATLVQPVGSPLSLECTVEGTSNPNLYWYRQAAGRGLQLLFYSVGIGQISSEVPQNLSASRPQDRQFILSSKKLLLSDSGFYLCAWSEVRGPAYSNQPQHFGDGTRLSIL.

The chain has TRBV6-1 and TRBJ2-5; TRBD1 or TRBD2 may be the D gene (5 bases each). The V end was cut by 6 bases, the J end by 5 bases, with 19 bases between. Germline CDR1 reads MNHNS; CDR2 reads SASEGT. This CDR3 comprises 15 residues. The CDR3 coding sequence is TGTGCCAGCAGCCGCTCGGGGCCCCTGAAGGAGACCCAGTACTTC. This translates into CASSRSGPLKETQYF.

This clone has only a few counts. This rearrangement joins TRBV5-1 to TRBJ1-1, with TRBD1 matching over 8 bases. V dropped 0 bases and J dropped 0; count of bases not matched to a gene: 10. The CDR3 totals 18 residues. Germline loops: CDR1 SGHRS, CDR2 YFSETQ. The CDR3 sequence: CASSLGFRDRFMNTEAFF. CDR3 bases: TGCGCCAGCAGCTTGGGTTTCAGGGACAGGTTCATGAACACTGAAGCTTTCTTT.

The CDR3 DNA is TGTGCCAGCAGTTTCAGGAGCACAGATACGCAGTATTTT. This sequence encodes CASSFRSTDTQYF. The rearrangement joins TRBV28 to TRBJ2-3; no firm D call. The length of the CDR3 is 13 residues. Trimming left V 3 bases short and J 0 bases short, with 4 bases between. Germline V gives CDR1 MDHEN, CDR2 SYDVKM.

V usage is TRBV11-3 and J usage is TRBJ2-2; D is undetermined. CDR1 is SGHNT and CDR2 is YENEEA in the germline V gene. Trimming pared 3 bases from V and 6 bases from J, leaving 8 bases between. CDR3 length equals 13 residues. In nucleotides, the CDR3 is TGTGCCAGCAGCTTTCATGGGGCCGGGGAGCTGTTTTTT. Translation gives CASSFHGAGELFF.

The CDR3 DNA is TGTGCCAGCAGCCCCGGAGGAGGGTGGTCGAATGAGCAGTTCTTC. Translation gives CASSPGGGWSNEQFF. This rearrangement joins TRBV9 to TRBJ2-1; possible D gene TRBD2, 6 bases. The CDR3 is 15 residues long. Trimming left V 4 bases short and J 7 bases short, with 18 bases between. CDR1 is SGDLS and CDR2 is YYNGEE in the germline V gene.

This clone was picked up a small number of times. J is TRBJ2-7 and V is TRBV6-5; D may be TRBD2 (6 bases). The CDR3 loop spans 12 amino acids. Germline CDR1 and CDR2: MNHEY and SVGAGI. The V gene lost 5 bases and the J gene lost 6 bases, with 11 bases spanning the gap. The CDR3 region is CASSPRGGEQYF. The CDR3 region has the DNA TGTGCCAGCAGTCCGCGGGGCGGCGAGCAGTACTTC.

This CDR3 reads CAISESGQNQPQHF. DNA of the CDR3: TGTGCCATCAGTGAGTCTGGACAGAATCAGCCCCAGCATTTT. The chain recombines TRBV10-3 with TRBJ1-5, with D perhaps TRBD1 (6 bases). Trimming took off 0 bases at V and 4 bases at J, with 7 bases between the two ends. CDR3 length equals 14 residues. The germline V gene encodes CDR1 ENHRY and CDR2 SYGVKD.

The CDR3 sequence is CASSIPTGRVPEAFF. Written as DNA, the CDR3 is TGTGCCAGCAGTATACCCACAGGACGGGTACCTGAAGCTTTCTTT. The rearrangement uses TRBV28 and TRBJ1-1; tentative D call: TRBD1 (5 bases). CDR1 MDHEN and CDR2 SYDVKM come from the germline V gene. The ends were cut back, 5 bases at V and 6 bases at J, with 19 bases in the middle. The CDR3 is made up of 15 amino acids. The full variable domain, its missing parts supplied by reference TRBV28 and TRBJ1-1, is DVKVTQSSRYLVKRTGEKVFLECVQDMDHENMFWYRQDPGLGLRLIYFSYDVKMKEKGDIPEGYSVSREKKERFSLILESASTNQTSMYLCASSIPTGRVPEAFFGQGTRLTVV.

J is TRBJ2-6 and V is TRBV7-9; tentatively, D is TRBD1 (6 bases). The V gene's germline CDR1 is SEHNR and CDR2 FQNEAQ (reference sequence). This CDR3 region has 19 residues. V was trimmed by 5 bases and J by 0 bases, leaving 20 bases between them. The chain's CDR3 is CASSGRGRGPSSGANVLTF. The CDR3 DNA reads TGTGCCAGCAGCGGACGGGGCAGGGGCCCGAGCTCTGGGGCCAACGTCCTGACTTTC.

The chain couples TRBV30 to TRBJ1-4; 9 bases line up with TRBD1. The CDR3 runs to 12 residues. Looked up from germline, CDR1 is GTSNPN and CDR2 is SVGIG (reference sequence). Unmatched junction bases numbered 5, after V lost 8 bases and J lost 7 bases. In DNA form, the CDR3 reads TGTGCCCTGGACAGGGGAGGTGAAAAACTGTTTTTT. Encoded protein: CALDRGGEKLFF.

V and J are TRBV7-6 and TRBJ2-7; possibly TRBD1 or TRBD2 for D (5 bases each). The CDR3 is made up of 15 amino acids. Germline V lookup: CDR1 SGHVS, CDR2 FNYEAQ. V was trimmed by 0 bases and J by 4 bases, leaving 13 bases between them. CDR3 bases: TGTGCCAGCAGCTTAGCTGCCGGGGCCAAATACGAGCAGTACTTC. Translation: CASSLAAGAKYEQYF.

For this clone: At the DNA level, this CDR3 is encoded by other sequences in the same sample as well. The J gene is TRBJ2-5, the V gene TRBV10-3; D not certain. The CDR3 has 12 residues. In germline, CDR1 is ENHRY, CDR2 SYGVKD. V gave up 3 bases and J gave up 2 bases, with 4 bases separating them. The CDR3 nucleotides read TGTGCCATCAGTGACGGGCAAGAGACCCAGTACTTC. This sequence encodes CAISDGQETQYF.

A few counts support this clone. The chain joins TRBV10-3 to TRBJ2-7, with D tentatively TRBD2 (6 bases). Germline values: CDR1 ENHRY, CDR2 SYGVKD. This CDR3 is 17 amino acids long. Deletions cut 0 bases from V and 0 bases from J, with 15 bases between. The CDR3 DNA sequence: TGTGCCATCAGTGAGTCTGGTAGGGACTTGGGCTCCTACGAGCAGTACTTC. It is translated as CAISESGRDLGSYEQYF.

V is TRBV5-3 and J is TRBJ2-7, with D possibly being TRBD2 (6 bases). TRBV5-3 is classed as an ORF, of uncertain function. Trimming shortened V by 2 bases and J by 2 bases, and 11 bases separated the two germline ends. The CDR3 covers 14 residues. CDR3 sequence (DNA): TGTGCCAGAAGCTTCAGGGAGGAGACCTACGAGCAGTACTTC. It translates to CARSFREETYEQYF.

The rearrangement links TRBV7-9 to TRBJ2-7; 10 bases align to TRBD1. The germline CDR1 and CDR2 sequences are SEHNR and FQNEAQ (reference sequence). This CDR3 spans 15 amino acids. The ends lost 1 base at V and 2 bases at J; junction bases unmatched: 2. The CDR3 here is CASSLVDRGAYEQYF. CDR3 coding DNA: TGTGCCAGCAGCTTAGTGGACAGGGGGGCCTACGAGCAGTACTTC.

This clone has only a few counts. The chain joins TRBV18 to TRBJ2-7; no definite D call. The CDR3 is 13 amino acids. V shed 3 bases and J shed 0 bases, with 6 bases lying between them. In germline, CDR1 is KGHSH, CDR2 LQKENI. CDR3 nucleotides: TGTGCCAGCTCACCGGGTAGCTCCTACGAGCAGTACTTC. This codes for CASSPGSSYEQYF.

The chain employs TRBV29-1 and TRBJ2-3, with D unclear. From germline, CDR1 is SQVTM and CDR2 ANQGSEA. With 1 base removed from V and 1 base from J, the gap between germline ends came to 9 bases. The CDR3 spans 14 residues. The DNA for the CDR3 is TGCAGCGTTGAAGCCATCGAGGGCACAGATACGCAGTATTTT. Its translation is CSVEAIEGTDTQYF.

The rearrangement links TRBV4-3 to TRBJ2-7, with 7 bases that match TRBD2. The J segment lost 1 base and the V segment lost 3 bases, leaving 12 bases of the junction unmatched. CDR1 is LGHNA and CDR2 is YSLEER in the germline V gene. The CDR3 runs 17 residues. Written as DNA, the CDR3 is TGCGCCAGCAGCCATTTAGTACAGCTAGCGGAATCCTACGAGCAGTACTTC. It translates to CASSHLVQLAESYEQYF.

The chain employs TRBV10-3 and TRBJ1-1; perhaps TRBD1 as D (6 bases). This CDR3 has 13 residues. Between the trimmed V and J ends, which lost 3 bases and 10 bases, there was a span of 15 bases. Germline values: CDR1 ENHRY, CDR2 SYGVKD. CDR3 residues: CAISDGRGRVAFF. CDR3 sequence (DNA): TGTGCCATCAGTGACGGTAGGGGGAGGGTAGCTTTCTTT.

The chain employs TRBV4-1 and TRBJ2-5, with 8 bases aligning to TRBD1. The CDR3 length is 16 residues. V shed 2 bases and J 4 bases; nucleotides not matched to a gene: 9. CDR1 MGHRA and CDR2 YSYEKL come from the germline V gene. CDR3 amino acids: CASSQMGTGGTETQYF. The CDR3, as DNA: TGCGCCAGCAGCCAAATGGGTACAGGGGGTACAGAGACCCAGTACTTC.

This clone was counted only a few times. This sequence joins TRBV9 and TRBJ2-7; no clear D gene. The CDR3 has 14 residues. Germline V CDR1 and CDR2: SGDLS, YYNGEE. Trimming pared 4 bases from V and 7 bases from J, leaving 18 bases between. Here the CDR3 DNA reads TGTGCCAGCAGCCCAAGGACGGACCTAGGGGAGCAGTACTTC. Residues: CASSPRTDLGEQYF.

CDR3 nucleotide sequence: TGTGCCAGCAGCCCCGGAGACAGTAGTGATAATTCACCCCTCCACTTT. Translation gives CASSPGDSSDNSPLHF. This sequence joins TRBV27 and TRBJ1-6; tentatively, D is TRBD1 (5 bases). V was clipped by 6 bases and J by 5 bases, with 17 bases between them. CDR3 length equals 16 residues. CDR1 and CDR2 from the germline V gene are MNHEY and SMNVEV (reference sequence).

This chain joins TRBV30 and TRBJ2-3; D is ambiguous. Deletions cut 1 base from V and 6 bases from J, with 14 bases between. The CDR3 loop spans 14 amino acids. The germline gives CDR1 GTSNPN, CDR2 SVGIG (reference sequence). The CDR3: CAWSARTAGDTQYF. CDR3 nucleotides: TGTGCCTGGAGTGCTCGGACCGCCGGGGATACGCAGTATTTT.

The rearrangement joins TRBV2 to TRBJ2-5, with D possibly TRBD2 on 5 matching bases. The J call may be in error: the DNA end matches TRBJ2-7 better. Germline V gene sequence: CDR1 SNHLY, CDR2 FYNNEI. The CDR3 extends over 12 amino acids. CDR3 DNA: TGTGCCAGCGACCCGGGGTCCTACGAGCAGTACTTC. This translates into CASDPGSYEQYF.

The genes are TRBV5-8 and TRBJ2-5; perhaps TRBD2 as D (5 bases). Germline V gene data show CDR1 as SGHTS and CDR2 as YDEGEE. V shed 1 base and J shed 2 bases, with 6 bases lying between them. The CDR3 loop spans 13 amino acids. CDR3 nucleotides: TGTGCCAGCAGCTTGAGAGGGCAAGAGACCCAGTACTTC. Its translation: CASSLRGQETQYF.

V usage is TRBV4-1 and J usage is TRBJ1-1, with 7 bases matching TRBD1. Germline V gene sequence: CDR1 MGHRA, CDR2 YSYEKL. The CDR3 sequence is 17 residues long. The V segment lost 2 bases and the J segment 3 bases; nucleotides outside the gene matches: 12. The CDR3 nucleotides are TGCGCCAGCAGCCAACCGGGACAGCTCAGGGGACACACTGAAGCTTTCTTT. It yields the protein CASSQPGQLRGHTEAFF.